This T cell receptor beta chain was obtained from a study of blood T cell repertoires in COVID-19. Background on the study: The study drew acute and convalescent COVID-19 samples from the United States, Italy and Spain. T cells, B-cell-depleted T cells, or PBMCs provided the cDNA or gDNA that served as material.

Germline values: CDR1 MNHEY, CDR2 SVGAGI. The CDR3 covers 15 residues. The J segment lost 4 bases and the V segment lost 6 bases, leaving 9 bases of the junction unmatched. Original handling: Estimation of nucleated cell counts relied on the amplification of reference gene primers. Clones were sequenced by immunoSEQ multiplex PCR, and TCRdb holds only the in-frame ones, with some missing. D and trimming come from the DNA, and the V and J calls and clone size come from that table. This repertoire shows 25,000 to 35,000 clones, 88% found once; its top ten account for roughly 28%. The V call is TRBV6-5, the J call TRBJ1-2, with 9 bases that match TRBD1. Material for sequencing was peripheral blood. This sequence was found in a human donor in a cohort sampled during active COVID-19. The CDR3 spells CASSPGTGRVYGYTF. CDR3 coding DNA: TGTGCCAGCAGCCCCGGGACAGGGAGGGTCTATGGCTACACCTTC.